This T cell receptor (beta chain) was found in a study of T cell responses to AZD1222 COVID-19 vaccine. Study-wide points: Seropositive AZD1222 recipients at baseline numbered only five or six. Repertoire sampling occurred only after the peak T cell response.

The ends were cut back, 0 bases at V and 2 bases at J, with 13 bases in the middle. Germline V gives CDR1 MRHNA, CDR2 SNTAGT. The CDR3 has 16 amino acids. Using immunoSEQ multiplex PCR, the repertoire was profiled, and TCRdb retains in-frame clones only, with some absent. The sample consists of more than 85,000 clones, 80% to 90% of them appearing once. Comments on this clone: As yet, its antigen is unknown.

This TCR was recovered from an adult who received the AZD1222 COVID-19 vaccine. The material sequenced was peripheral blood, taken 28 days after the second AZD1222 dose. The chain has TRBV6-4 and TRBJ1-2, with D perhaps matching TRBD1 (5 bases). For the CDR3, the DNA is TGTGCCAGCAGTGACTCGGGACCGCTTGGCAACTATGGCTACACCTTC. It encodes CASSDSGPLGNYGYTF.